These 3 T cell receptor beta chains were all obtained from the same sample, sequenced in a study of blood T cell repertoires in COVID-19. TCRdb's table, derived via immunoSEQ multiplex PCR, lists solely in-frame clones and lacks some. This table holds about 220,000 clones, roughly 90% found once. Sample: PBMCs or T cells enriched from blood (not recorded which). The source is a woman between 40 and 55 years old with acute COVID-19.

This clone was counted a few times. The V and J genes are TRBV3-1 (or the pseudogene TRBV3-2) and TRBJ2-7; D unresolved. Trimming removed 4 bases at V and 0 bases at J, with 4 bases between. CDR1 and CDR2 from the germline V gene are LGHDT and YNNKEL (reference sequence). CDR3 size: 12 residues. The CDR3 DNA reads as TGTGCCAGCAGCCCCGGCTCCTACGAGCAGTACTTC. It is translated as CASSPGSYEQYF.

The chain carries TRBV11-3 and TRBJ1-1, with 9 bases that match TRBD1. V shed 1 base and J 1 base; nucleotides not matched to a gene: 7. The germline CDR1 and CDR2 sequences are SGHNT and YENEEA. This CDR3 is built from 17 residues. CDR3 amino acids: CASSLVSGTGKNTEAFF. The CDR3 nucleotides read TGTGCCAGCAGCTTAGTGTCTGGGACAGGGAAGAACACTGAAGCTTTCTTT.

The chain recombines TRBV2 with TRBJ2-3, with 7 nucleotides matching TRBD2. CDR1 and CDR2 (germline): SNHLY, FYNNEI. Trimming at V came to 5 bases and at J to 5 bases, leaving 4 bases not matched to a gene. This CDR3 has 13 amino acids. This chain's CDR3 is CASSLLALDTQYF. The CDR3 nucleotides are TGTGCCAGCAGTTTACTAGCGCTAGATACGCAGTATTTT.